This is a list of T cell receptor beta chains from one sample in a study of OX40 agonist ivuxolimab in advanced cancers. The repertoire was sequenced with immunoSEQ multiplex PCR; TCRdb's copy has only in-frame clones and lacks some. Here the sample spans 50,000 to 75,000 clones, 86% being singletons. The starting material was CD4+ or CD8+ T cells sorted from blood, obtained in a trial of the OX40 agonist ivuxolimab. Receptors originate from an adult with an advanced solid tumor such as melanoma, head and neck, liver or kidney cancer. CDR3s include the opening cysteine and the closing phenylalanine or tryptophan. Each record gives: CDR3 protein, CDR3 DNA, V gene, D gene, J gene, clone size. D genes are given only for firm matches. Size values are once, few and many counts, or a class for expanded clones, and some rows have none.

CDR3: CASRLNEKLFF; DNA: TGCGCCAGCCGTCTTAATGAAAAACTGTTTTTT; V: TRBV5-1; D: -; J: TRBJ1-4; size: -
CDR3: CASSPGTSGGAYEQFF; DNA: TGTGCCAGCTCACCAGGGACTAGCGGGGGGGCATATGAGCAGTTCTTC; V: TRBV18; D: TRBD2; J: TRBJ2-1; size: -
CDR3: CASSPVTGGTDTQYF; DNA: TGTGCCAGCTCACCAGTGACAGGAGGCACAGATACGCAGTATTTT; V: TRBV18; D: -; J: TRBJ2-3; size: -
CDR3: CASSSPTSGVRGGYTF; DNA: TGTGCCAGCAGTTCGCCAACCTCAGGGGTCCGGGGTGGCTACACCTTC; V: TRBV6-5; D: -; J: TRBJ1-2; size: -
CDR3: CASSVGTGASGANVLTF; DNA: TGTGCCAGCAGCGTGGGGACAGGAGCCTCTGGGGCCAACGTCCTGACTTTC; V: TRBV9; D: TRBD1; J: TRBJ2-6; size: -
CDR3: CAISQPLDGHGDTEAFF; DNA: TGTGCCATCAGCCAACCTCTGGACGGCCATGGGGACACTGAAGCTTTCTTT; V: TRBV10-3; D: -; J: TRBJ1-1; size: -
CDR3: CASSSSGGRVNQPQHF; DNA: TGTGCCAGCAGCTCGAGTGGAGGACGTGTCAATCAGCCCCAGCATTTT; V: TRBV5-6; D: -; J: TRBJ1-5; size: -
CDR3: CASSLSLSNEKLFF; DNA: TGCGCCAGCAGCCTTAGCCTGAGTAATGAAAAACTGTTTTTT; V: TRBV5-1; D: -; J: TRBJ1-4; size: -
CDR3: CASSLMTGNTGELFF; DNA: TGCGCCAGCAGCTTGATGACAGGGAACACCGGGGAGCTGTTTTTT; V: TRBV5-1; D: -; J: TRBJ2-2; size: once
CDR3: CASNLGQGASYEQYF; DNA: TGTGCCAGCAACTTGGGACAGGGGGCGTCTTACGAGCAGTACTTC; V: TRBV6-1; D: TRBD1; J: TRBJ2-7; size: -
CDR3: CARREDRSNQPQHF; DNA: TGTGCCAGAAGAGAAGACAGAAGCAATCAGCCCCAGCATTTT; V: TRBV5-3; D: -; J: TRBJ1-5; size: -
CDR3: CASTAGQVSNQPQHF; DNA: TGTGCCAGCACCGCGGGACAGGTTAGCAATCAGCCCCAGCATTTT; V: TRBV6-1; D: TRBD1; J: TRBJ1-5; size: -
CDR3: CASSEEGGSSYEQYF; DNA: TGTGCCAGCAGTGAAGAGGGGGGATCCTCCTACGAGCAGTACTTC; V: TRBV2; D: -; J: TRBJ2-7; size: medium-sized
CDR3: CASRRGDSWETQYF; DNA: TGCGCCAGCCGCCGGGGGGATTCGTGGGAGACCCAGTACTTC; V: TRBV5-1; D: TRBD2; J: TRBJ2-5; size: -
CDR3: CASSLLSTPSPLHF; DNA: TGCGCCAGCAGCTTACTATCGACCCCATCACCCCTCCACTTT; V: TRBV5-1; D: -; J: TRBJ1-6; size: few
CDR3: CASRTGTNTGELFF; DNA: TGTGCCAGTAGGACAGGGACGAACACCGGGGAGCTGTTTTTT; V: TRBV19; D: TRBD1; J: TRBJ2-2; size: -
CDR3: CASSGDRAYYEQYF; DNA: TGTGCCAGCAGTGGAGACAGGGCCTACTACGAGCAGTACTTC; V: TRBV6-1; D: TRBD1; J: TRBJ2-7; size: once
CDR3: CASGTLAGGYNSPLHF; DNA: TGTGCTAGTGGTACCTTGGCAGGGGGCTATAATTCACCCCTCCACTTT; V: TRBV12-5; D: TRBD1; J: TRBJ1-6; size: -
CDR3: CASSPGTSGGVETQYF; DNA: TGCGCCAGCAGCCCAGGGACTAGCGGGGGGGTGGAGACCCAGTACTTC; V: TRBV5-1; D: TRBD2; J: TRBJ2-5; size: -
CDR3: CASRKGYNSPLHF; DNA: TGTGCCAGCAGAAAGGGGTATAATTCACCCCTCCACTTT; V: TRBV6-5; D: -; J: TRBJ1-6; size: -
CDR3: CSVTLRTGGYNEQFF; DNA: TGCAGCGTCACCCTTAGGACAGGGGGCTACAATGAGCAGTTCTTC; V: TRBV29-1; D: TRBD1; J: TRBJ2-1; size: -
CDR3: CASSYRFSGANVLTF; DNA: TGTGCCAGCAGTTACCGGTTCTCTGGGGCCAACGTCCTGACTTTC; V: TRBV6-6; D: -; J: TRBJ2-6; size: once
CDR3: CASGGGNEKLFF; DNA: TGTGCCAGCGGGGGGGGCAATGAAAAACTGTTTTTT; V: TRBV6-5; D: -; J: TRBJ1-4; size: -